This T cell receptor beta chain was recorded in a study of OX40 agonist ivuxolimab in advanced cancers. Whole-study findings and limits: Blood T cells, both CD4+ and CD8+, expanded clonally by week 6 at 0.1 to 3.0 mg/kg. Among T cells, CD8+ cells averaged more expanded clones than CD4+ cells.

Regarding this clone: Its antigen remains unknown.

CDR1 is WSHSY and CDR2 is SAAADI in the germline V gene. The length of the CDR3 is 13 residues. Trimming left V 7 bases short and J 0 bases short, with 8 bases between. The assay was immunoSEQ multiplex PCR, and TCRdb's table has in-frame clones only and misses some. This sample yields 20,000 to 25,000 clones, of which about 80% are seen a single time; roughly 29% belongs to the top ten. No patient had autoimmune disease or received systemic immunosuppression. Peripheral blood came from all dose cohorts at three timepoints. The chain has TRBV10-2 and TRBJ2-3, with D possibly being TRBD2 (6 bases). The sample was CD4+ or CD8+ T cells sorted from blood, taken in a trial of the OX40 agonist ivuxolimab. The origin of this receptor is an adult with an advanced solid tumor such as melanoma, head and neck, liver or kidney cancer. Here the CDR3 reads CASTEGSTDTQYF. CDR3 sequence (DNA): TGCGCCAGCACGGAGGGGAGCACAGATACGCAGTATTTT.